A selection of T cell receptor beta chains follows, all from one sample in a study of cytomegalovirus exposure and HLA in healthy donors. This table comes from immunoSEQ multiplex PCR, and its TCRdb copy is limited to in-frame clones, with some not included. The sample has roughly 200,000 clones, approximately 70% seen once. The sequenced material came from PBMCs. All receptors derive from a man in his forties in good health and CMV-seropositive. Each CDR3 is given with its conserved first and last residue. The order of the fields is V gene, J gene, CDR3 protein.

TRBV4-1	TRBJ1-5	CASSQDDALQGNQPQHF
TRBV7-2	TRBJ1-4	CASSFRRNQNEKLFF
TRBV25-1	TRBJ2-7	CASSEWGGTGEQYF
TRBV6-5	TRBJ1-5	CASSRQGSQPQHF
TRBV27	TRBJ2-3	CASSLYGTTRTDTQYF
TRBV6-1	TRBJ2-3	CASSEWVAESTDTQYF
TRBV21-1	TRBJ1-5	CASSKEGTDSFDQPQHF
TRBV11-2	TRBJ2-5	CASSLDRGAQETQYF
TRBV4-3	TRBJ2-5	CASSQGIGTSQETQYF
TRBV6-5	TRBJ2-7	CASSSYKTGLGGEQYF
TRBV5-4	TRBJ1-2	CASSLGGQGFGYTF
TRBV5-6	TRBJ2-5	CASSYLLRGETQYF
TRBV18	TRBJ2-7	CASSPPGRGAMEWYF
TRBV5-6	TRBJ1-4	CASSLEGIGGNEKLFF
TRBV5-1	TRBJ1-2	CAGKQLGTGQGYTF
TRBV6-6	TRBJ1-1	CASSYSDTRTEAFF
TRBV7-9	.	CASSLPRTEWASYEQYF